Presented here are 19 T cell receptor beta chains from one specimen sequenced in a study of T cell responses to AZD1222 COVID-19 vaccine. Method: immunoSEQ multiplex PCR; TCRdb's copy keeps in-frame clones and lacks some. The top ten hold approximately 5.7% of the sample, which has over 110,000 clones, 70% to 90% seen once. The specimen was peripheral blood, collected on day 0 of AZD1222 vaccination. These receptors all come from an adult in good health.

DNA for the CDR3: TGTGCCAGTAGTATCGGTGGTGAGACTACCTACGAGCAGTACTTC. It is translated as CASSIGGETTYEQYF. The rearrangement joins TRBV19 to TRBJ2-7, with D possibly being TRBD2 (5 bases). Trimming removed 3 bases from V and 2 bases from J, with 14 bases in between. CDR3 length: 15 residues. Germline assignment: CDR1 LNHDA and CDR2 SQIVND (reference sequence).

The CDR3 protein is CASSLRRGRTNTGELFF. CDR3 nucleotides: TGTGCCAGCAGCTTAAGGCGGGGGCGAACTAACACCGGGGAGCTGTTTTTT. The V gene is TRBV5-6, the J gene TRBJ2-2, with D possibly matching TRBD2 (7 bases). The V gene's germline CDR1 is SGHDT and CDR2 YYEEEE. The CDR3 extends over 17 amino acids. V was cut by 2 bases and J by 2 bases, with 16 bases left in between.

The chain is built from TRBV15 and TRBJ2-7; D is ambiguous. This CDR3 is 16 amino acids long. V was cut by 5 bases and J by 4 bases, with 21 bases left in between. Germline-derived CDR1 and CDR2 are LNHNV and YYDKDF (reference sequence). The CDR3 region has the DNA TGTGCCACCAGCCGGAATAGGTGGAGTAGTGGTTACGAGCAGTACTTC. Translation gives CATSRNRWSSGYEQYF. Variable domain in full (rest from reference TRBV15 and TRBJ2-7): DAMVIQNPRYQVTQFGKPVTLSCSQTLNHNVMYWYQQKSSQAPKLLFHYYDKDFNNEADTPDNFQSRRPNTSFCFLDIRSPGLGDTAMYLCATSRNRWSSGYEQYFGPGTRLTVT.

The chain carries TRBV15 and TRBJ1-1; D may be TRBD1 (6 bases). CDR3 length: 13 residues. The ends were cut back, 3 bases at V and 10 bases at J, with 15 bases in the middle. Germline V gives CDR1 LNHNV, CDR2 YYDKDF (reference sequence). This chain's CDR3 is CATSSNTGKGAFF. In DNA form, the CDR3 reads TGTGCCACCAGCAGTAATACAGGGAAAGGAGCTTTCTTT.

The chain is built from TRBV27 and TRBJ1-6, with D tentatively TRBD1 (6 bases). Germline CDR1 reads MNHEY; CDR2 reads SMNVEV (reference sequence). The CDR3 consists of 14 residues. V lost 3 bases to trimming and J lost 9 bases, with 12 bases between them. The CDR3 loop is CASSFDRGSSPLHF. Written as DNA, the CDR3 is TGTGCCAGCAGTTTTGATAGGGGGAGTTCACCCCTCCACTTT.

CDR3 in amino acids: CASSLFGSNEKLFF. CDR3 sequence (DNA): TGTGCCAGCAGTTTATTTGGGAGCAATGAAAAACTGTTTTTT. This chain connects TRBV27 to TRBJ1-4; D unresolved. Trimming stripped 1 base from V and 5 bases from J, with 8 bases between. The CDR3 contains 14 residues. Per the germline V gene, CDR1 is MNHEY and CDR2 is SMNVEV (reference sequence).

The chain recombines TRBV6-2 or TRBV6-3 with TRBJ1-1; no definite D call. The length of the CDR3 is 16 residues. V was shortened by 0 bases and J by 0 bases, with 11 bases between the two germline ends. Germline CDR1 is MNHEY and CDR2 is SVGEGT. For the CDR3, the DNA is TGTGCCAGCAGTTACTCGAACCCGGGAATGAACACTGAAGCTTTCTTT. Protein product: CASSYSNPGMNTEAFF.

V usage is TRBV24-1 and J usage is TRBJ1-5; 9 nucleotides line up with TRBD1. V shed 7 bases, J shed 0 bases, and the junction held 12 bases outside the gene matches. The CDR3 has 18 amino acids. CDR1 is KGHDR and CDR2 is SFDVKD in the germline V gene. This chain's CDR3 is CATRKPGQGPLSNQPQHF. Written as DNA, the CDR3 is TGTGCCACCAGAAAACCGGGACAGGGCCCTCTTAGCAATCAGCCCCAGCATTTT.

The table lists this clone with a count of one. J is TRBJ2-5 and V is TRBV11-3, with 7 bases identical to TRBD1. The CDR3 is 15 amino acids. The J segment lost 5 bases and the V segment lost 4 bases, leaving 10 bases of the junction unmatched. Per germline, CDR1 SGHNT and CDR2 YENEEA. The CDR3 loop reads CASSSATGKVETQYF. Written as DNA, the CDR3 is TGTGCCAGCAGCTCCGCGACAGGGAAAGTGGAGACCCAGTACTTC.

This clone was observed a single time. CDR3 in amino acids: CASREPGQDKSRQFF. The DNA of the CDR3 is TGTGCCAGCAGGGAACCGGGACAGGACAAGTCCCGGCAGTTCTTC. The rearrangement joins TRBV11-3 to TRBJ2-1, with TRBD1 identical over 8 bases. This CDR3 is built from 15 residues. CDR1 SGHNT and CDR2 YENEEA come from the germline V gene. Unmatched junction bases numbered 16, after V lost 6 bases and J lost 12 bases. Combining the CDR3 with reference TRBV11-3 and TRBJ2-1 gives the whole variable domain EAGVVQSPRYKIIEKKQPVAFWCNPISGHNTLYWYLQNLGQGPELLIRYENEEAVDDSQLPKDRFSAERLKGVDSTLKIQPAELGDSAVYLCASREPGQDKSRQFFGPGTRLTVL.

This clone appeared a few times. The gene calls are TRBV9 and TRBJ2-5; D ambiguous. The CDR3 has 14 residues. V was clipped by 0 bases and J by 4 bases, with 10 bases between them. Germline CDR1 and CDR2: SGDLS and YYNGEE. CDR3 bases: TGTGCCAGCAGCGTAGCGGGCAGCTTAGAGACCCAGTACTTC. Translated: CASSVAGSLETQYF.

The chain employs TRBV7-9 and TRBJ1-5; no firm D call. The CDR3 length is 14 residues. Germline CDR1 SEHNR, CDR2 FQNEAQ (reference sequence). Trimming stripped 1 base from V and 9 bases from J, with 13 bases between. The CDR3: CASSLDGLRGPQHF. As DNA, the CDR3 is TGTGCCAGCAGCTTAGACGGCTTGCGGGGGCCCCAGCATTTT.

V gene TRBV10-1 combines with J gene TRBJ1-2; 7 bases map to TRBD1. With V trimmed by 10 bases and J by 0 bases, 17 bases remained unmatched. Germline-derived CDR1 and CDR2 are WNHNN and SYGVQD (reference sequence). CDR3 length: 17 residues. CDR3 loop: CATYLGQFYRTNYGYTF. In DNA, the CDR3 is TGCGCCACCTACCTGGGACAGTTCTACCGAACTAACTATGGCTACACCTTC.

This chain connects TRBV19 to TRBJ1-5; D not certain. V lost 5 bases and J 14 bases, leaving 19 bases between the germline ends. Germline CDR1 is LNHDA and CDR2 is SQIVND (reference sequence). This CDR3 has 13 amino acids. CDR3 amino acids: CASSLNTWTEKHF. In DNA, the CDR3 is TGTGCCAGTAGTCTTAATACCTGGACCGAAAAGCATTTT.

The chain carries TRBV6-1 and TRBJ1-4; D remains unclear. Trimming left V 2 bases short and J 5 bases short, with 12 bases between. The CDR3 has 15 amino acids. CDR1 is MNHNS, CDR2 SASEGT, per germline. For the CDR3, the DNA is TGTGCCAGCAGTGAATACACGACGGAGAATGAAAAACTGTTTTTT. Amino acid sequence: CASSEYTTENEKLFF.

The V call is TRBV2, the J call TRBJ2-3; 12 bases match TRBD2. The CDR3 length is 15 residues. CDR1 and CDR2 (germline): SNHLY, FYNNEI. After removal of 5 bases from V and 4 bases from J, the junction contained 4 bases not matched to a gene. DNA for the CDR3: TGTGCCAGCAGTAGGACTAGCGGGATCTCAGATACGCAGTATTTT. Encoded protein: CASSRTSGISDTQYF. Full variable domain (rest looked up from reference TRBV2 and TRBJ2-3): EPEVTQTPSHQVTQMGQEVILRCVPISNHLYFYWYRQILGQKVEFLVSFYNNEISEKSEIFDDQFSVERPDGSNFTLKIRSTKLEDSAMYFCASSRTSGISDTQYFGPGTRLTVL.

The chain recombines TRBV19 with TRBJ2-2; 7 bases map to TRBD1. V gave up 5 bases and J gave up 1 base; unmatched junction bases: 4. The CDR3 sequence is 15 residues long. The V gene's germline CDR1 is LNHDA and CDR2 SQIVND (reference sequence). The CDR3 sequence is CASSARTGNTGELFF. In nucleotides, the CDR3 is TGTGCCAGTAGTGCCCGGACAGGGAACACCGGGGAGCTGTTTTTT.

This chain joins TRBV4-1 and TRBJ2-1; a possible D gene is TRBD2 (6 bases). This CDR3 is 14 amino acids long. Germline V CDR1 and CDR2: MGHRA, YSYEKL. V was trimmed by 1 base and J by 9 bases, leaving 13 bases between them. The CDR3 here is CASSQGGAEGEQFF. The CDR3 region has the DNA TGCGCCAGCAGCCAAGGGGGTGCGGAGGGTGAGCAGTTCTTC.

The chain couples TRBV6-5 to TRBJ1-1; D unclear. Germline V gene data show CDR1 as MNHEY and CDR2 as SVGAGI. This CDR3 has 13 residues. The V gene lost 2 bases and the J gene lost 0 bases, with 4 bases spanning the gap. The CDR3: CASSYTVNTEAFF. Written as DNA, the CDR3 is TGTGCCAGCAGTTACACAGTGAACACTGAAGCTTTCTTT.